This TCR beta chain comes out of a study of blood T cells in healthy people across ages. Looking at the study overall: Template switching picked up about one barcoded beta molecule for each two T cells.

Findings and limits, study-wide: It was the long-lived donors that had more naive CD4+ cells and higher diversity than aged donors. Among T cells, TCR beta diversity per million cells dropped roughly linearly as age rose.

Germline CDR1 is SGHRS and CDR2 is YFSETQ. The CDR3 consists of 17 residues. V was clipped by 2 bases and J by 0 bases, with 12 bases between them. A sample-barcoded 5' primer and a J-beta primer mix were used in a second PCR of about 7 to 12 cycles. Every cDNA was tagged by a template-switch adaptor with 12 random nucleotides. TCRdb reanalysed the 5' RACE reads using MiXCR and keeps one entry per CDR3 protein. The table includes roughly 1,300,000 distinct CDR3 sequences, approximately 60% detected once. On this clonotype: What it binds is not known.

The sequenced material came from blood. The chain uses TRBV5-1 and TRBJ1-6, with D hard to call. The receptor was isolated from a man between 18 and 29 years old in good health. The CDR3 DNA sequence: TGCGCCAGCAGCTTCGTTGGCAGGAGCTCCTATAATTCACCCCTCCACTTT. It specifies CASSFVGRSSYNSPLHF.